The source of this TCR beta chain is a study of T-cell reconstitution after alpha-beta-depleted transplantation in children. Findings of the study overall: High day-60 TCRbeta diversity in some patients came from surviving recipient T cells and thymic progenitors. Reportedly, only several hundred clones from non-depleted graft cells drove alpha-beta T-cell counts at about two months. Most T-cell counts and diversity one year after the transplant came from T cells that were newly produced.

As it was prepared, the TCRbeta library received unique molecular identifiers. MiXCR, applied by TCRdb to the PCR reads, yields one record per CDR3 protein. There are some 200,000 distinct CDR3 sequences in the sample; about a tenth occur only once, and over 25% lies in the top ten. CDR1 SGHNT and CDR2 YYREEE come from the germline V gene (reference sequence). The CDR3 loop spans 16 amino acids. After removal of 4 bases from V and 5 bases from J, the junction contained 10 bases not matched to a gene. In this sample, this clonotype turned up many times. Its antigen is as yet unknown. Specimen: PBMCs, collected before TCRalphabeta/CD19-depleted stem cell transplant. The rearrangement joins TRBV5-4 to TRBJ2-1; 9 bases are shared with TRBD2. This sequence originates from a child less than two years old with acute myeloid leukemia, due to receive a stem cell transplant. DNA for the CDR3: TGTGCCAGCAGCCCGTTTAGCGGGAGTTCCCACAATGAGCAGTTCTTC. Translating gives CASSPFSGSSHNEQFF.